This T cell receptor (beta chain) was recorded in a study of early T cells in non-severe SARS-CoV-2 infection. Looking at the study overall: From unsorted whole blood, bulk RNA was sequenced, and the chains remained unpaired.

Findings and caveats of the study: Private and CD4 specificities were missed by VDJdb matching, which favored anti-spike CD8 responses.

Individual cDNA molecules were tagged with unique molecular identifiers, the study reported. TCRdb re-derived calls from the 5' RACE reads in MiXCR, one entry per CDR3 protein. The sample shows roughly 45,000 distinct CDR3 sequences, over 3.5% of them seen only once. This clonotype turned up a few times. Its specificity is unknown. The sample was whole blood. This TCR derives from an adult who was a healthcare worker with PCR-confirmed SARS-CoV-2 infection or an uninfected control (not recorded which).

DNA for the CDR3: TGTGCCGCCGGAGAGGGCCTTCGCGAGCAGTACTTC. It codes for CAAGEGLREQYF. The chain recombines TRBV28 with TRBJ2-7, with D tentatively TRBD2 (5 bases). CDR1 is MDHEN and CDR2 is SYDVKM in the germline V gene. The CDR3 has 12 amino acids. V lost 11 bases and J lost 6, with 17 bases in between.